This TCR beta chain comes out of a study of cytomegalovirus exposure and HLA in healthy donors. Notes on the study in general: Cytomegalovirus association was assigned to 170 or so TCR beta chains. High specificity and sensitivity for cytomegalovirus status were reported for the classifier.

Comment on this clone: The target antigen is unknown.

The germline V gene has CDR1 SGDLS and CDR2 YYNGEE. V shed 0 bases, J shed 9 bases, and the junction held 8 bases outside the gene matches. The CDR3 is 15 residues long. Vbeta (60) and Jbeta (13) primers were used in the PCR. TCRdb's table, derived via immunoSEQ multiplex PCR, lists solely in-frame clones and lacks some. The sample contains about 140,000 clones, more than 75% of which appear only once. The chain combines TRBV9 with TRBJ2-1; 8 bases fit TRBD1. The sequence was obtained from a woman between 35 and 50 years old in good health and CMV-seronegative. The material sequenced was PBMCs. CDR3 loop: CASSVVGQQGGEQFF. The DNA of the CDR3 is TGTGCCAGCAGCGTAGTGGGCCAACAGGGGGGTGAGCAGTTCTTC. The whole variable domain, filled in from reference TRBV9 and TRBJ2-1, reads DSGVTQTPKHLITATGQRVTLRCSPRSGDLSVYWYQQSLDQGLQFLIQYYNGEERAKGNILERFSAQQFPDLHSELNLSSLELGDSALYFCASSVVGQQGGEQFFGPGTRLTVL.